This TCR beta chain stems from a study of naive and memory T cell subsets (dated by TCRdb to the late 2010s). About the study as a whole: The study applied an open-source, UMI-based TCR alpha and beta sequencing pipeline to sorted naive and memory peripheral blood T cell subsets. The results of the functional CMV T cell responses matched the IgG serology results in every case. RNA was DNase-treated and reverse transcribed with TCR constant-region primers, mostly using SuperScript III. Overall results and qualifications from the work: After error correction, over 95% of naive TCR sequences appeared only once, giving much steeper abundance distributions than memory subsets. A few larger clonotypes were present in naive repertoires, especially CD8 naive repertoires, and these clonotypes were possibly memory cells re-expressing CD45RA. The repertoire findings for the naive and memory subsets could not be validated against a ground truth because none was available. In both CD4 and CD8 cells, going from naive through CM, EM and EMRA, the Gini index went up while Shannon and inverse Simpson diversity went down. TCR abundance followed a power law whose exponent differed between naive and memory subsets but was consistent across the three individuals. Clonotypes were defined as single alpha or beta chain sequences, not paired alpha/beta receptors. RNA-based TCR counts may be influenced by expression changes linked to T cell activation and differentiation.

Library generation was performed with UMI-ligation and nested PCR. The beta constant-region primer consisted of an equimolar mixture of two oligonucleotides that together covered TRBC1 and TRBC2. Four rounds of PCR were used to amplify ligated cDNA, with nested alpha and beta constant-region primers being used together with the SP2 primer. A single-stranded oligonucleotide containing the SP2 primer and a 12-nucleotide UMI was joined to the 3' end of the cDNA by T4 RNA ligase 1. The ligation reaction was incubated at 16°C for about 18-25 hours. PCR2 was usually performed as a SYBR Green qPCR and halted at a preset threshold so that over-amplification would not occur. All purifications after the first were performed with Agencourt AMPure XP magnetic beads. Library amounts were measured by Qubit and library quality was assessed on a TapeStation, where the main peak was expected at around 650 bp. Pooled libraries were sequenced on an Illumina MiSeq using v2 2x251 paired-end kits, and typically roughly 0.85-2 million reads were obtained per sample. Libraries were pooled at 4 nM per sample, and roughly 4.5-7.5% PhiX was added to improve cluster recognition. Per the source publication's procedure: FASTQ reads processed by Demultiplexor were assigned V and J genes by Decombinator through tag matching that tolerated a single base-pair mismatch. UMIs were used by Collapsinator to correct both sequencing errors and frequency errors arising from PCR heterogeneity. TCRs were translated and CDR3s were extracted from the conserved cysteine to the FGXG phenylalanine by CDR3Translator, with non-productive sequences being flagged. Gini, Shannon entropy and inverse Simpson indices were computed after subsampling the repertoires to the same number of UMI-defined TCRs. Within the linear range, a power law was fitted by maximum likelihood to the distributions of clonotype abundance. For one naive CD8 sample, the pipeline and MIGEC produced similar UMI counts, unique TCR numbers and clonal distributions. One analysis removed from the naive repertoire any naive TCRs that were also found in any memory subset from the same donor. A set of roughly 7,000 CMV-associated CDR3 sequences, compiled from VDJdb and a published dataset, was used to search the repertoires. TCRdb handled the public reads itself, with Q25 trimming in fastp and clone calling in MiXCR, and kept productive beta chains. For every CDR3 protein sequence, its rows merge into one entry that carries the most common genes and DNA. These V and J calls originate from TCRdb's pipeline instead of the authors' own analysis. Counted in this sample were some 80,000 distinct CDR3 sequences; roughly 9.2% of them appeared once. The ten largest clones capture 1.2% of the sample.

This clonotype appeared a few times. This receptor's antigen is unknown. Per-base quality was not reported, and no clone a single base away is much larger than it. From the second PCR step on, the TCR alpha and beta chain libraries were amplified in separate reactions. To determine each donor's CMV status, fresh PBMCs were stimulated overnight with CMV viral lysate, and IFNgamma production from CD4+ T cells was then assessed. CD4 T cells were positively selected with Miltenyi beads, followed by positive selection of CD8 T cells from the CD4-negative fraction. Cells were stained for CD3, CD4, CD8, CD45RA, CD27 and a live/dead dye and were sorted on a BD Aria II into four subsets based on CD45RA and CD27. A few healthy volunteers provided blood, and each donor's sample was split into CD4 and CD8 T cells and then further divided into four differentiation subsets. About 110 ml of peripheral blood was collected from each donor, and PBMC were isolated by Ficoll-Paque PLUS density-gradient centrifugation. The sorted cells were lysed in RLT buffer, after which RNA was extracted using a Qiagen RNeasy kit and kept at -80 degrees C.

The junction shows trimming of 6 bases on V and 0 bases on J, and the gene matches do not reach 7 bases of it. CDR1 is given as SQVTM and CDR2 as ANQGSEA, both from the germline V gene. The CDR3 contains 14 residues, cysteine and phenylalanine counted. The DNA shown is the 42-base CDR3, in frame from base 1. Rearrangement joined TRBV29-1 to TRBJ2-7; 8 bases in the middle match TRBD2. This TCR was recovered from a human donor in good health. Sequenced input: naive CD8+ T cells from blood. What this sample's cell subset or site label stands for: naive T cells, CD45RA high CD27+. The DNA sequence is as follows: TGCAGCGTCGCTCATACTAGCGGCTCCTACGAGCAGTACTTC. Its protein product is CSVAHTSGSYEQYF.